This T cell receptor beta chain emerged from a study of beta chain features in type 1 diabetes. Study summary: Age, gender and cell yields were similar between patients and healthy donors. General study findings and limits: cDNA-based sequencing might over-represent cells highly expressing TCR. TCRB CDR3s from Type 1 diabetes patients were moderately but significantly shorter in all four CD4+ subsets.

This clone was observed a few times. Its antigen remains unknown. Trimming left V 5 bases short and J 3 bases short, with 15 bases between. CDR1 and CDR2 (germline): SGHTA, FQGNSA. The length of the CDR3 is 15 residues. The isolated RNA, all of it, was reverse transcribed, so expressed TCRB transcripts were what got sequenced. The table came from immunoSEQ multiplex PCR; TCRdb's copy has only in-frame clones and leaves some out. The sample consists of some 150,000 clones, approximately 13% of them appearing once. The collection from each donor was one heparinised blood draw averaging approximately 110 mL.

Sequencing used central memory CD4+ T cells from blood. This receptor was obtained from a man in his late teens or twenties with type 1 diabetes. This chain links TRBV7-2 with TRBJ2-3; D possibly corresponds to TRBD2 (6 bases). The CDR3 here is CASSTLRLVTDTQYF. The DNA for the CDR3 is TGTGCCAGCAGCACCCTTCGACTAGTTACAGATACGCAGTATTTT. Full variable domain (outside the CDR3, taken from reference TRBV7-2 and TRBJ2-3): GAGVSQSPSNKVTEKGKDVELRCDPISGHTALYWYRQSLGQGLEFLIYFQGNSAPDKSGLPSDRFSAERTGGSVSTLTIQRTQQEDSAVYLCASSTLRLVTDTQYFGPGTRLTVL.